The subject of this entry is one T cell receptor (beta chain). What it recognizes is unknown. These data belong to a study of vaccination effects on CD4 cells after COVID-19. Overall study findings and caveats: Marked clonal contraction was seen in infection- and vaccine-induced clones late after vaccination.

Antigen-specific CD4+ T cells expanded by the ViraFEST assay with viral peptide pools were then sequenced. Subsequent to 10 days of culture, CD4+ T cells were isolated. Nucleocapsid antibodies were negative in the vaccine recipients, who had never had SARS-CoV-2 infection. Produced via immunoSEQ multiplex PCR; TCRdb's table is partial and in-frame only. The sample yields 67,000 or so clones, roughly 78% seen once. The CDR3 extends over 14 amino acids. Per the germline V gene, CDR1 is SGHRS and CDR2 is YFSETQ. V was cut by 1 base and J by 1 base, with 8 bases left in between. This chain uses TRBV5-1 with TRBJ1-1; the D is unclear. The receptor was isolated from a human donor who received a COVID-19 vaccine. The input for sequencing was CD4+ T cells from PBMCs cultured with HCoV-OC43 spike peptides, taken before COVID-19 vaccination. Described subset: HCoV-OC43 spike overlapping peptide pool stimulation. CDR3 nucleotide sequence: TGCGCCAGCAGCTTGCCGGGTTCGAACACTGAAGCTTTCTTT. Translation: CASSLPGSNTEAFF.